The next 17 T cell receptor beta chains were all read from a single sample in a study of identifying expanded T cells in peripheral blood. The assay was immunoSEQ multiplex PCR, and TCRdb's table has in-frame clones only and misses some. The sample has 85,000 to 100,000 clones; more than 70% are singletons. Material: blood. The receptor set was obtained from a person between 18 and 75 years old in good health.

The J gene is TRBJ2-5, the V gene TRBV6-5, with D perhaps TRBD1 (6 bases). Germline-derived CDR1 and CDR2 are MNHEY and SVGAGI. The CDR3 totals 11 residues. V lost 10 bases and J lost 4, with 10 bases in between. The CDR3 DNA sequence: TGTGCCACAACCAGGGGAGAGACCCAGTACTTC. This encodes CATTRGETQYF.

The chain links TRBV5-4 to TRBJ1-3; a possible D gene is TRBD1 (6 bases). CDR3 length: 15 amino acids. The ends were cut back, 4 bases at V and 2 bases at J, with 13 bases in the middle. Germline V gene sequence: CDR1 SGHNT, CDR2 YYREEE (reference sequence). The CDR3 is CASSIQGGAGNTIYF. In DNA form, the CDR3 reads TGTGCCAGCAGCATACAGGGAGGGGCTGGAAACACCATATATTTT. The full variable domain, its missing parts supplied by reference TRBV5-4 and TRBJ1-3, is ETGVTQSPTHLIKTRGQQVTLRCSSQSGHNTVSWYQQALGQGPQFIFQYYREEENGRGNFPPRFSGLQFPNYSSELNVNALELDDSALYLCASSIQGGAGNTIYFGEGSWLTVV.

CDR3 nucleotide sequence: TGTGCCAGCAGTTTCTCGGACAGGAACACTGAAGCTTTCTTT. This codes for CASSFSDRNTEAFF. The chain links TRBV27 to TRBJ1-1; maybe TRBD1 (6 bases). V was trimmed by 3 bases and J by 1 base, leaving 9 bases between them. Germline loops: CDR1 MNHEY, CDR2 SMNVEV (reference sequence). The CDR3 consists of 14 residues.

This chain connects TRBV28 to TRBJ2-2; D remains ambiguous. The CDR3 loop spans 18 amino acids. CDR1 and CDR2 (germline): MDHEN, SYDVKM. Trimming took 4 bases from V and 5 from J, leaving 23 bases between them. The CDR3 DNA sequence: TGTGCCAGCAGTTCTCCCTCCGGGCCAACGTGGGGAACCGGGGAGCTGTTTTTT. This encodes CASSSPSGPTWGTGELFF.

The V and J genes are TRBV6-1 and TRBJ1-5, with no clear D. The V gene's germline CDR1 is MNHNS and CDR2 SASEGT. The CDR3 totals 14 residues. Trimming removed 10 bases at V and 0 bases at J, with 13 bases between. CDR3 residues: CAISAGYSNQPQHF. The CDR3 nucleotides are TGTGCCATCTCGGCGGGGTATAGCAATCAGCCCCAGCATTTT.

This rearrangement joins TRBV5-4 to TRBJ2-5; no firm D call. CDR1 SGHNT and CDR2 YYREEE come from the germline V gene (reference sequence). The CDR3 covers 13 residues. V lost 1 base and J 2 bases, leaving 6 bases between the germline ends. CDR3 sequence reads: CASSLPIQETQYF. CDR3 sequence (DNA): TGTGCCAGCAGCTTGCCCATACAAGAGACCCAGTACTTC.

The V and J genes are TRBV18 and TRBJ1-2, with 9 bases matching TRBD1. Germline CDR1 is KGHSH and CDR2 is LQKENI. CDR3 length: 15 residues. The trim removed 0 bases at V and 4 bases at J, leaving 3 bases unmatched. The CDR3 DNA is TGTGCCAGCTCACCACCGTCGACAGGGGGCTATGGCTACACCTTC. Its protein is CASSPPSTGGYGYTF.

This sequence joins TRBV18 and TRBJ2-7; 11 nucleotides match TRBD1. The CDR3 contains 16 residues. Germline V CDR1 and CDR2: KGHSH, LQKENI. Trimming cost V 0 bases and J 4 bases; bases outside gene matches: 5. The chain's CDR3 is CASSPPGQGENYEQYF. Written as DNA, the CDR3 is TGTGCCAGCTCACCACCGGGACAGGGGGAGAATTACGAGCAGTACTTC.

This clone was counted a single time. The rearrangement links TRBV7-3 to TRBJ2-5; no reliable D call. Trimming removed 2 bases from V and 5 bases from J, with 9 bases in between. The CDR3 sequence is 13 residues long. Germline V CDR1 and CDR2: SGHTA, FQGTGA. The CDR3 DNA reads TGTGCCAGCAGCTTAGGGTCTGGGGAGACCCAGTACTTC. Protein product: CASSLGSGETQYF.

The chain joins TRBV11-2 to TRBJ2-1, with D perhaps assigned TRBD1 or TRBD2 (5 bases each). Per the germline V gene, CDR1 is SGHAT and CDR2 is FQNNGV. The CDR3 spans 17 residues. Trimming cost V 0 bases and J 1 base, with 13 bases left between them. The CDR3 region has the DNA TGTGCCAGCAGCTTAGATGGGTCTGGGGGTTCCTACAATGAGCAGTTCTTC. As protein: CASSLDGSGGSYNEQFF.

The chain employs TRBV7-9 and TRBJ2-1; D remains unclear. The CDR3 runs to 16 residues. CDR1 is SEHNR, CDR2 FQNEAQ, per germline (reference sequence). V lost 1 base and J lost 6, with 16 bases in between. This CDR3 reads CASSLGLARRANEQFF. The CDR3 region has the DNA TGTGCCAGCAGCTTAGGTCTGGCAAGACGAGCCAATGAGCAGTTCTTC.

The chain combines TRBV10-3 with TRBJ2-5, with 12 nucleotides matching TRBD2. Germline CDR1 ENHRY, CDR2 SYGVKD. The CDR3 length is 16 residues. The trim removed 5 bases at V and 4 bases at J, leaving 8 bases unmatched. CDR3 loop: CAISPASGGGGETQYF. The CDR3 nucleotides are TGTGCCATCAGTCCGGCTAGCGGGGGGGGAGGAGAGACCCAGTACTTC.

The rearrangement uses TRBV30 and TRBJ1-2; D unresolved. V dropped 2 bases and J dropped 8 bases, with 12 bases sitting between them. This CDR3 region has 12 residues. Germline-derived CDR1 and CDR2 are GTSNPN and SVGIG (reference sequence). CDR3 nucleotides: TGTGCCTGGAGTACCGGACCTCTAGGCTACACCTTC. It encodes CAWSTGPLGYTF.

This chain connects TRBV6-6 to TRBJ1-3; no firm D call. The CDR3 contains 13 residues. The germline V and J ends were trimmed by 10 bases and 3 bases, with 13 bases remaining between them. Germline V lookup: CDR1 MNHNY, CDR2 SVGAGI (reference sequence). For the CDR3, the DNA is TGTGCCACCTATAGGACGTTTGGAAACACCATATATTTT. It is translated as CATYRTFGNTIYF.

The chain recombines TRBV27 with TRBJ2-1; no clear D. Germline loops: CDR1 MNHEY, CDR2 SMNVEV (reference sequence). This CDR3 is built from 15 residues. V was trimmed by 6 bases and J by 0 bases, leaving 12 bases between them. The CDR3 spells CASSRDWLSYNEQFF. The CDR3 DNA reads TGTGCCAGCAGCCGTGACTGGCTCTCCTACAATGAGCAGTTCTTC.

The chain uses TRBV6-1 and TRBJ2-2, with D perhaps TRBD2 (5 bases). V was clipped by 3 bases and J by 4 bases, with 21 bases between them. The CDR3 totals 18 residues. Germline lookup yields CDR1 MNHNS and CDR2 SASEGT. The CDR3 reads CASSESPSGPGSTGELFF. CDR3 nucleotide sequence: TGTGCCAGCAGTGAGTCACCAAGTGGACCGGGATCCACCGGGGAGCTGTTTTTT.

This chain joins TRBV4-3 and TRBJ2-3; 7 bases agree with TRBD2. V shed 1 base, J shed 1 base, and the junction held 5 bases outside the gene matches. The CDR3 is made up of 16 amino acids. CDR1 LGHNA and CDR2 YSLEER come from the germline V gene. The CDR3 region has the DNA TGCGCCAGCAGCCAAGGTTTGGGAGGGGGCACAGATACGCAGTATTTT. Protein product: CASSQGLGGGTDTQYF.